The T cell receptor beta chain under discussion was sequenced for a study of vaccination effects on CD4 cells after COVID-19. Study results and caveats: By a late point after vaccination, infection- and vaccine-induced clones had shrunk markedly through clonal contraction.

The germline V gene encodes CDR1 SGHRS and CDR2 YFSETQ. V was clipped by 0 bases and J by 4 bases, with 19 bases between them. There are 17 residues in the CDR3. Only in-frame clones appear in the TCRdb table, and some are missing; sequencing was by immunoSEQ multiplex PCR. Among 28,000 or so clones listed, 70% to 75% were seen once. Sequencing followed a ViraFEST assay step that expanded antigen-specific CD4+ T cells with viral peptide pools. At the end of 10 days of culture, CD4+ T cells were isolated. Each participant was given two doses of one vaccine (BNT162b2 or mRNA-1273). Notes on this clone: The antigen is unknown.

The V call is TRBV5-1, the J call TRBJ1-1, with D perhaps TRBD1 (6 bases). The clonotype originates from a human donor who received a COVID-19 vaccine. The specimen was CD4+ T cells from PBMCs cultured with HCoV-NL63 spike peptides, collected after COVID-19 vaccination. As DNA, the CDR3 is TGCGCCAGCAGCTTGGCCGCCGGGTCCCGGGGGCTCACTGAAGCTTTCTTT. As protein: CASSLAAGSRGLTEAFF. Full variable domain (remainder filled in from reference TRBV5-1 and TRBJ1-1): KAGVTQTPRYLIKTRGQQVTLSCSPISGHRSVSWYQQTPGQGLQFLFEYFSETQRNKGNFPGRFSGRQFSNSRSEMNVSTLELGDSALYLCASSLAAGSRGLTEAFFGQGTRLTVV.